This entry lists 14 T cell receptor beta chains sequenced from one sample in a study of CD8 T cells in Susac syndrome. Random-hexamer reverse transcription was applied to about 0.45 to 1 ug RNA. Via MiXCR, TCRdb re-called the immunoSEQ multiplex PCR reads, giving one row per CDR3 protein. This table has under 150,000 distinct CDR3 sequences, approximately 95% appearing once. Source material: CD4+ T cells from PBMCs. Receptor source: a human donor with Susac syndrome.

This chain links TRBV14 with TRBJ1-1, with D unclear. Trimming pared 1 base from V and 0 bases from J, leaving 6 bases between. The CDR3 totals 14 residues. The germline CDR1 and CDR2 sequences are SGHDN and FVKESK. The DNA for the CDR3 is TGTGCCAGCAGCCAAGTGAACCTGAACACTGAAGCTTTCTTT. Amino acid sequence: CASSQVNLNTEAFF.

The chain uses TRBV7-9 and TRBJ2-5; 10 positions agree with TRBD2. Per germline, CDR1 SEHNR and CDR2 FQNEAQ (reference sequence). CDR3 length: 17 amino acids. Trimming removed 6 bases from V and 6 bases from J; junction bases left unmatched: 16. The CDR3 here is CASSSQGASGSLKTQYF. CDR3 DNA: TGTGCCAGCAGTTCTCAGGGGGCTAGCGGGAGCCTGAAGACCCAGTACTTC.

This rearrangement joins TRBV20-1 to TRBJ1-5; D is undetermined. Trimming removed 6 bases at V and 9 bases at J, with 18 bases between. Germline loops: CDR1 DFQATT, CDR2 SNEGSKA (reference sequence). The CDR3 is made up of 13 amino acids. In DNA form, the CDR3 reads TGCAGTGCCAGTCCAGGAGGGAGGCGGCCCCAGCATTTT. As protein: CSASPGGRRPQHF.

The chain is built from TRBV25-1 and TRBJ2-5, with D unclear. Germline loops: CDR1 MGHDK, CDR2 SYGVNS. The ends were cut back, 5 bases at V and 5 bases at J, with 9 bases in the middle. This CDR3 is 12 amino acids long. CDR3 coding DNA: TGTGCCAGCAGTACCTCGGCGGAGACCCAGTACTTC. Translation gives CASSTSAETQYF.

DNA of the CDR3: TGTGCCAGCAGTCCCATAGCGGGTGGGAGGGGTGAGCAGTTCTTC. This sequence encodes CASSPIAGGRGEQFF. This chain connects TRBV2 to TRBJ2-1, with TRBD2 matching 7 bases. Germline trimming cut 5 bases from V and 9 bases from J; bases unmatched to any gene: 13. The CDR3 length is 15 residues. Germline V gene sequence: CDR1 SNHLY, CDR2 FYNNEI.

This clonotype was observed a single time. The rearrangement joins TRBV5-6 to TRBJ1-6, with D tentatively TRBD1 (6 bases). V was trimmed by 4 bases and J by 6 bases, leaving 11 bases between them. Germline assignment: CDR1 SGHDT and CDR2 YYEEEE. CDR3 length: 14 residues. The CDR3 coding sequence is TGTGCCAGCAGCCTAGGACAGCCTAATTCACCCCTCCACTTT. It yields the protein CASSLGQPNSPLHF. The full variable domain, completed using reference TRBV5-6 and TRBJ1-6, is DAGVTQSPTHLIKTRGQQVTLRCSPKSGHDTVSWYQQALGQGPQFIFQYYEEEERQRGNFPDRFSGHQFPNYSSELNVNALLLGDSALYLCASSLGQPNSPLHFGNGTRLTVT.

V gene TRBV4-1 combines with J gene TRBJ1-3, with D possibly TRBD1 on 6 matching bases. Germline loops: CDR1 MGHRA, CDR2 YSYEKL. V lost 4 bases and J lost 2, with 15 bases in between. The CDR3 covers 16 residues. The CDR3 coding sequence is TGCGCCAGCAGCCCGCTTTCGGAGGGGGCTGGAAACACCATATATTTT. Its translation is CASSPLSEGAGNTIYF.

This clonotype is a singleton in its sample. The chain links TRBV2 to TRBJ2-1; 16 positions agree with TRBD2. The trim removed 6 bases at V and 0 bases at J, leaving 5 bases unmatched. The CDR3 runs 18 residues. Germline CDR1 reads SNHLY; CDR2 reads FYNNEI. This CDR3 is CASRPGLAGGSSYNEQFF. The CDR3 DNA reads as TGTGCCAGCAGACCGGGACTAGCGGGGGGGAGCTCCTACAATGAGCAGTTCTTC.

This chain joins TRBV11-2 and TRBJ2-3; 10 bases line up with TRBD1. The trim removed 4 bases at V and 2 bases at J, leaving 6 bases unmatched. From germline, CDR1 is SGHAT and CDR2 FQNNGV. The CDR3 is 16 amino acids. CDR3 in DNA: TGTGCCAGCAGCTCCGGGACAGGGGACACCACAGATACGCAGTATTTT. It encodes CASSSGTGDTTDTQYF.

The chain uses TRBV3-1 and TRBJ2-7; a possible D gene is TRBD1 (6 bases). Trimming left V 3 bases short and J 0 bases short, with 18 bases between. The CDR3 is made up of 17 amino acids. The germline gives CDR1 LGHDT, CDR2 YNNKEL (reference sequence). The CDR3 region is CASSQYTGTRFSYEQYF. The DNA of the CDR3 is TGTGCCAGCAGCCAGTATACCGGGACACGGTTCTCCTACGAGCAGTACTTC.

The DNA of the CDR3 is TGTGCCAGCAGTTGGTCAGGTAGCACAGATACGCAGTATTTT. Protein sequence: CASSWSGSTDTQYF. The chain carries TRBV6-5 and TRBJ2-3; no definite D call. The ends were cut back, 4 bases at V and 0 bases at J, with 8 bases in the middle. The CDR3 totals 14 residues. Per germline, CDR1 MNHEY and CDR2 SVGAGI.

The chain couples TRBV28 to TRBJ2-3; 9 bases are shared with TRBD2. Germline V gene sequence: CDR1 MDHEN, CDR2 SYDVKM. This CDR3 contains 17 residues. The junction had 12 bases not matched to a gene; V was cut back by 5 bases and J by 3 bases. In nucleotides, the CDR3 is TGTGCCAGCAGTCTCCCCCCGGGCGGGAGGGGTACAGATACGCAGTATTTT. Amino acids: CASSLPPGGRGTDTQYF.

The chain has TRBV2 and TRBJ1-2; D gene uncertain. This CDR3 contains 13 residues. CDR1 is SNHLY and CDR2 is FYNNEI in the germline V gene. Trimming removed 1 base at V and 3 bases at J, with 6 bases between. The CDR3 spells CASSEESYYGYTF. CDR3 DNA: TGTGCCAGCAGTGAAGAATCTTACTATGGCTACACCTTC.

The genes are TRBV24-1 and TRBJ2-1; D may be TRBD2 (5 bases). The germline CDR1 and CDR2 sequences are KGHDR and SFDVKD. CDR3 length equals 15 residues. Trimming shortened V by 5 bases and J by 0 bases, and 10 bases separated the two germline ends. This CDR3 reads CATSVAQSSYNEQFF. In nucleotides, the CDR3 is TGTGCCACCAGTGTAGCGCAGAGCTCCTACAATGAGCAGTTCTTC.